This T cell receptor beta chain came from a study of blood T cell repertoires in COVID-19. Study summary: COVID-19 samples, acute and convalescent, were from the United States, Italy and Spain. T cells, B-cell-depleted T cells, or PBMCs provided the cDNA or gDNA that served as material.

Repertoires were generated with immunoSEQ multiplex PCR, while TCRdb's copy carries only in-frame clones and drops some. The table records 400,000 to 500,000 clones, 88% of them present only once. Germline V gene data show CDR1 as LNHDA and CDR2 as SQIVND (reference sequence). This CDR3 is built from 16 residues. V was clipped by 2 bases and J by 9 bases; unmatched bases: 12. The V and J genes are TRBV19 and TRBJ2-7; the match to TRBD1 covers 11 bases. This receptor was obtained from a young woman who had been exposed to COVID-19. Source material: PBMCs or T cells enriched from blood (not recorded which). The CDR3 sequence is CASSIRVGQGAHGQYF. CDR3 nucleotides: TGTGCCAGTAGTATAAGGGTCGGACAGGGGGCCCACGGGCAGTACTTC.